Following are 32 T cell receptor beta chains from one sample sequenced in a study of monozygotic twins with inflammatory bowel disease. TCRdb reworked the 5' RACE reads into one entry per CDR3 protein, no DNA. The sample has fewer than 200,000 distinct CDR3 sequences. The sample consisted of blood. These TCRs come from a human donor with ulcerative colitis or Crohn's disease, or a healthy co-twin of an affected twin (not recorded which).

This chain links TRBV29-1 with TRBJ2-7; there is no DNA to check the TCRdb D call of TRBD2. This CDR3 has 12 amino acids. Looked up from germline, CDR1 is SQVTM and CDR2 is ANQGSEA. The CDR3 is CSVKSGAYEQYF.

The chain combines TRBV7-9 with TRBJ2-7; TCRdb reports TRBD2, a call that lacks DNA to check it against. Germline lookup yields CDR1 SEHNR and CDR2 FQNEAQ (reference sequence). The CDR3 is 15 residues long. CDR3 region: CASSLGAGGGNEQYF. The whole variable domain, filled in from reference TRBV7-9 and TRBJ2-7, reads DTGVSQNPRHKITKRGQNVTFRCDPISEHNRLYWYRQTLGQGPEFLTYFQNEAQLEKSRLLSDRFSAERPKGSFSTLEIQRTEQGDSAMYLCASSLGAGGGNEQYFGPGTRLTVT.

The rearrangement links TRBV5-1 to TRBJ2-4; TCRdb gives TRBD1 as the D gene, but with no DNA this cannot be confirmed. CDR1 is SGHRS and CDR2 is YFSETQ in the germline V gene. The CDR3 extends over 17 amino acids. CDR3 residues: CASSFPGQGGAKNIQYF.

The chain links TRBV20-1 to TRBJ2-1; lacking DNA, the TRBD2 call made by TCRdb goes unchecked. CDR3 length: 13 amino acids. Looked up from germline, CDR1 is DFQATT and CDR2 is SNEGSKA (reference sequence). The CDR3 is CSAKGVSGHEQFF.

The chain links TRBV28 to TRBJ2-5; TCRdb designates TRBD1, a call that cannot be tested without DNA. This CDR3 spans 15 amino acids. In germline, CDR1 is MDHEN, CDR2 SYDVKM. The CDR3 loop reads CASSFPGQGQETQYF.

This sequence joins TRBV6-2 or TRBV6-3 and TRBJ2-5; TCRdb lists TRBD2, though no DNA is available to test this call. This CDR3 has 15 residues. The germline CDR1 and CDR2 sequences are MNHEY and SVGEGT. The CDR3 here is CASSITSGRGGTQYF.

The V and J genes are TRBV29-1 and TRBJ1-1; TCRdb outputs TRBD1, but without DNA this stays unchecked. The CDR3 is made up of 13 amino acids. Germline-derived CDR1 and CDR2 are SQVTM and ANQGSEA. CDR3 region: CSVIKGGNTEAFF.

The chain uses TRBV5-1 and TRBJ2-3; TCRdb selects TRBD1, and the lack of DNA leaves this call unchecked. Germline-derived CDR1 and CDR2 are SGHRS and YFSETQ. The CDR3 is made up of 20 amino acids. This CDR3 reads CASSLEMLGMTDLSTDTQYF.

V is TRBV7-9 and J is TRBJ2-2; TCRdb gives TRBD2 as the D gene, but with no DNA this cannot be confirmed. Germline lookup yields CDR1 SEHNR and CDR2 FQNEAQ (reference sequence). The CDR3 is 17 amino acids. The CDR3 region is CASSFPPAGANTGELFF. The full variable domain, in which reference TRBV7-9 and TRBJ2-2 provide the parts outside the CDR3, is DTGVSQNPRHKITKRGQNVTFRCDPISEHNRLYWYRQTLGQGPEFLTYFQNEAQLEKSRLLSDRFSAERPKGSFSTLEIQRTEQGDSAMYLCASSFPPAGANTGELFFGEGSRLTVL.

The rearrangement uses TRBV7-6 and TRBJ2-4. In germline, CDR1 is SGHVS, CDR2 FNYEAQ. The CDR3 consists of 16 residues. CDR3 protein: CASSLDGNLAKNIQYF.

The V call is TRBV7-9, the J call TRBJ2-5; TCRdb gives TRBD1 as the D gene, but with no DNA this cannot be confirmed. CDR3 length: 16 residues. The germline V gene has CDR1 SEHNR and CDR2 FQNEAQ (reference sequence). CDR3 region: CASSLAGGPLQETQYF. Complete variable domain (other parts from reference TRBV7-9 and TRBJ2-5): DTGVSQNPRHKITKRGQNVTFRCDPISEHNRLYWYRQTLGQGPEFLTYFQNEAQLEKSRLLSDRFSAERPKGSFSTLEIQRTEQGDSAMYLCASSLAGGPLQETQYFGPGTRLLVL.

This rearrangement joins TRBV20-1 to TRBJ2-3; TCRdb's D call of TRBD2 is untestable without DNA. CDR3 length: 15 amino acids. In germline, CDR1 is DFQATT, CDR2 SNEGSKA (reference sequence). CDR3 in amino acids: CSASLLAAKTDTQYF.

CDR3 residues: CSVGTGASEKLFF. V gene TRBV29-1 combines with J gene TRBJ1-4; without DNA, the TCRdb call of TRBD1 cannot be checked. The CDR3 is 13 amino acids. In germline, CDR1 is SQVTM, CDR2 ANQGSEA.

V gene TRBV5-1 combines with J gene TRBJ2-3; there is no DNA to check the TCRdb D call of TRBD2. Germline V gene data show CDR1 as SGHRS and CDR2 as YFSETQ. There are 15 residues in the CDR3. The CDR3 sequence is CASSLEGLITDTQYF.

The chain uses TRBV7-6 and TRBJ2-1. CDR1 is SGHVS, CDR2 FNYEAQ, per germline. This CDR3 is built from 17 residues. The CDR3: CASSQFGVSSSYNEQFF.

The J gene is TRBJ1-2, the V gene TRBV20-1. The CDR3 covers 12 residues. Per germline, CDR1 DFQATT and CDR2 SNEGSKA (reference sequence). This CDR3 reads CSASLDHYGYTF.

V usage is TRBV7-2 and J usage is TRBJ2-3; TCRdb picks TRBD1, but there is no DNA to check that call. The CDR3 is 14 residues long. Germline-derived CDR1 and CDR2 are SGHTA and FQGNSA. This CDR3 reads CASSFRRGSGTQYF.

The genes are TRBV12-3 or TRBV12-4 and TRBJ1-2; TCRdb calls TRBD1, which cannot be checked without DNA. This CDR3 is built from 16 residues. CDR3 sequence: CASSPIRQGPNYGYTF.

This chain joins TRBV29-1 and TRBJ2-1; TCRdb calls TRBD2, which cannot be checked without DNA. Germline loops: CDR1 SQVTM, CDR2 ANQGSEA. This CDR3 spans 18 amino acids. CDR3 protein: CSVVVPLFRDRYYNEQFF.

This chain uses TRBV20-1 with TRBJ2-1; the D gene TCRdb calls, TRBD2, cannot be checked with no DNA. Germline CDR1 is DFQATT and CDR2 is SNEGSKA (reference sequence). The CDR3 extends over 15 amino acids. CDR3 amino acids: CSARDRREGPWVQFF.

The gene calls are TRBV5-1 and TRBJ2-5; without DNA, the TCRdb call of TRBD2 cannot be checked. CDR1 SGHRS and CDR2 YFSETQ come from the germline V gene. This CDR3 spans 17 amino acids. CDR3 amino acids: CASSLAGWGGSQETQYF.

Here the CDR3 reads CASSATGDTGELFF. The chain is built from TRBV27 and TRBJ2-2; TCRdb's D gene call, TRBD1, goes unchecked for lack of DNA. This CDR3 spans 14 amino acids. Germline V gives CDR1 MNHEY, CDR2 SMNVEV (reference sequence).

The genes are TRBV28 and TRBJ2-5. CDR1 MDHEN and CDR2 SYDVKM come from the germline V gene. The CDR3 extends over 14 amino acids. Here the CDR3 reads CASSERWARKTQYF.

This chain joins TRBV5-5 and TRBJ2-2; there is no DNA to check the TCRdb D call of TRBD2. Germline loops: CDR1 SGHKS, CDR2 YYEKEE (reference sequence). The CDR3 spans 17 residues. CDR3: CASSSVWQALRAGELFF.

The CDR3 spells CASRGLAGPYNEQFF. The chain couples TRBV12-3 or TRBV12-4 to TRBJ2-1; TCRdb names TRBD2, which stays unverified in the absence of DNA. This CDR3 has 15 residues.

This chain joins TRBV7-6 and TRBJ2-1; absent DNA, TCRdb's TRBD1 call cannot be checked. The CDR3 has 15 amino acids. From germline, CDR1 is SGHVS and CDR2 FNYEAQ. CDR3 protein: CASSLHPGGGNEQFF.

CDR3 protein: CASSLFGLAESTDTQYF. The chain is built from TRBV28 and TRBJ2-3; there is no DNA to check the TCRdb D call of TRBD2. CDR3 length: 17 residues. The V gene's germline CDR1 is MDHEN and CDR2 SYDVKM.

The rearrangement joins TRBV10-3 to TRBJ2-3; TCRdb selects TRBD1, and the lack of DNA leaves this call unchecked. CDR3 length: 13 residues. From germline, CDR1 is ENHRY and CDR2 SYGVKD. The CDR3 loop reads CAIRTGSTDTQYF.

This chain links TRBV11-3 with TRBJ2-1; TCRdb names TRBD2, which stays unverified in the absence of DNA. This CDR3 is 13 amino acids long. The germline CDR1 and CDR2 sequences are SGHNT and YENEEA. The CDR3 is CASSRLAANEQFF.

The rearrangement joins TRBV7-2 to TRBJ2-7; the TCRdb call, TRBD1, lacks DNA for checking. CDR1 is SGHTA and CDR2 is FQGNSA in the germline V gene. This CDR3 spans 15 amino acids. The CDR3 here is CASSLRGGANYEQYF.

This rearrangement joins TRBV7-3 to TRBJ2-3; TCRdb calls TRBD1, which cannot be checked without DNA. Germline values: CDR1 SGHTA, CDR2 FQGTGA. CDR3 length equals 15 residues. The CDR3 region is CASSSGTVITDTQYF.

CDR3 region: CAIMAPGQPQHF. The V gene is TRBV10-3, the J gene TRBJ1-5; TCRdb selects TRBD1, and the lack of DNA leaves this call unchecked. CDR3 length: 12 residues. Germline lookup yields CDR1 ENHRY and CDR2 SYGVKD.